This TCR beta chain was documented in a study of identical twins. The study, taken as a whole, reports: For out-of-frame alpha sequences shared by twins, low generation probability was in excess.

TCRdb re-called the 5' RACE reads with MiXCR, one entry per CDR3 protein. The data show about 530,000 distinct CDR3 sequences, roughly 15% seen once. The trim removed 7 bases at V and 5 bases at J, leaving 7 bases unmatched. Per germline, CDR1 ENHRY and CDR2 SYGVKD. This CDR3 spans 13 amino acids. Concerning this clonotype: Its antigen remains unidentified.

The data also belong to a second study, concerning yellow fever vaccine responses in identical twins. This second study notes: Twins reportedly mounted vaccine T cell responses that seemed partly convergent, partly personalized.

This receptor was obtained from a woman under 30 in good health. The chain recombines TRBV10-3 with TRBJ2-7; 8 nucleotides match TRBD1. Material for sequencing was CD4+ T cells sorted from blood. The DNA of the CDR3 is TGTGCCATCACCTCGACAGGGGTCCACGAGCAGTACTTC. Amino acid sequence: CAITSTGVHEQYF.